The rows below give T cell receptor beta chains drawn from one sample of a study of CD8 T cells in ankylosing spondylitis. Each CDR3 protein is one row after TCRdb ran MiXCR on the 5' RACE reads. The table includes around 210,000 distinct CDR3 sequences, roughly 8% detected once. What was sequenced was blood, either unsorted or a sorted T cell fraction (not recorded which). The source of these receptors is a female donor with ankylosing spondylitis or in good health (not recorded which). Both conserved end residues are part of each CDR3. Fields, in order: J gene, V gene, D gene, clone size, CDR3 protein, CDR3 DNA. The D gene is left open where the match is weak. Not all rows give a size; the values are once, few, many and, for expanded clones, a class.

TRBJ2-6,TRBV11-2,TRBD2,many,CASSYSSGRGTGANVLTF,TGTGCCAGCAGCTATTCTAGCGGGAGGGGAACTGGGGCCAACGTCCTGACTTTC
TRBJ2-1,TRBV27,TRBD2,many,CASSSRLAGGLEQFF,TGTGCCAGCAGTTCACGACTAGCGGGAGGACTAGAGCAGTTCTTC
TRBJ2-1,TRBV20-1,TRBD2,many,CSAVSLAGSGHEQFF,TGCAGTGCTGTATCACTAGCGGGGTCTGGCCATGAGCAGTTCTTC
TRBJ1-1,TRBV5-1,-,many,CASSLGAVVDTEAFF,TGCGCCAGCAGCTTAGGGGCAGTGGTCGACACTGAAGCTTTCTTT
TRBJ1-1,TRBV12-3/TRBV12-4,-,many,CASSFGIKNTEAFF,TGTGCCAGCAGTTTCGGGATTAAGAACACTGAAGCTTTCTTT
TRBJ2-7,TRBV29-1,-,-,CSAVSYEQYF,TGCAGCGCTGTTTCGTACGAGCAGTACTTC
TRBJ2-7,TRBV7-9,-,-,CASSSGGLANEQYF,TGTGCCAGCAGCTCGGGCGGGCTAGCGAACGAGCAGTACTTC
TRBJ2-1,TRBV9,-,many,CASSSRDQKKFF,TGTGCCAGCAGCTCCCGGGACCAAAAAAAGTTCTTC
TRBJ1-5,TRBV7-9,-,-,CASSSAGQPQHF,TGTGCCAGCAGCTCCGCGGGGCAGCCCCAGCATTTT
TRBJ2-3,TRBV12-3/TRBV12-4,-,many,CASSNLAMRTDTQYF,TGTGCCAGCAGTAATCTAGCAATGCGCACAGATACGCAGTATTTT
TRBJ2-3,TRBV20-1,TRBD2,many,CSAGTSGKDTQYF,TGCAGTGCTGGGACTAGCGGGAAAGATACGCAGTATTTT
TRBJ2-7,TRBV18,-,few,CASSPNRDGSSYEQYF,TGTGCCAGCTCACCGAATCGGGACGGAAGCTCCTACGAGCAGTACTTC
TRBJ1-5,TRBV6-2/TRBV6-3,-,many,CASSYGGGKNQPQHF,TGTGCCAGCAGTTACGGGGGGGGGAAAAATCAGCCCCAGCATTTT
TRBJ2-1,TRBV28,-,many,CASSLRGWTNNNEQFF,TGTGCCAGCAGTTTAAGGGGGTGGACTAACAACAATGAGCAGTTCTTC
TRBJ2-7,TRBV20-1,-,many,CSAYTTGLFYEQYF,TGCAGTGCTTATACCACGGGATTGTTCTACGAGCAGTACTTC
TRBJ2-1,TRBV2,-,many,CASQEVVEQFF,TGTGCCAGCCAGGAGGTTGTTGAGCAGTTCTTC
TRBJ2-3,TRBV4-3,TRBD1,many,CASSQTIGTGTTDTQYF,TGCGCCAGCAGCCAAACGATTGGGACAGGGACCACAGATACGCAGTATTTT
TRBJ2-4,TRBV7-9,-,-,CASSLRSLAGGPTIQYF,TGTGCCAGCAGCTTACGGAGCCTAGCAGGGGGGCCGACCATTCAGTACTTC
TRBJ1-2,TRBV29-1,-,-,CSVLQGSYGYTF,TGCAGCGTCCTACAGGGATCCTATGGCTACACCTTC
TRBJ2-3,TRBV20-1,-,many,CSAGIFTDTQYF,TGCAGTGCAGGGATATTCACAGATACGCAGTATTTT
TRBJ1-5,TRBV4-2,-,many,CASSQVAADNQPQHF,TGTGCCAGCAGCCAAGTGGCAGCGGATAATCAGCCCCAGCATTTT
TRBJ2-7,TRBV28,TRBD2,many,CASSLGGTPYEQYF,TGTGCCAGCAGCCTGGGGGGGACTCCCTACGAGCAGTACTTC
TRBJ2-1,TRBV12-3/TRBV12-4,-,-,CASSLVQGNEQFF,TGTGCCAGCAGTTTGGTTCAGGGGAATGAGCAGTTCTTC
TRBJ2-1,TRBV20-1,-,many,CSLERATSRSHEQFF,TGCAGCCTCGAGCGGGCTACCTCCCGTTCTCATGAGCAGTTCTTC
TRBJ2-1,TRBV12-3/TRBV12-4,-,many,CASSSPSTEFLYNEQFF,TGTGCCAGCAGTTCGCCCTCGACAGAATTCCTCTACAATGAGCAGTTCTTC
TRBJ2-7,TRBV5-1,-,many,CASSLLSSSDSYEQYF,TGCGCCAGCAGCTTGCTTTCGTCTAGCGACTCCTACGAGCAGTACTTC
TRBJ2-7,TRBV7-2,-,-,CASSSEGHSYEQYF,TGTGCCAGCAGCTCGGAGGGACACTCCTACGAGCAGTACTTC
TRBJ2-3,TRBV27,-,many,CASSFRGADTQYF,TGTGCCAGCAGTTTCAGGGGTGCAGATACGCAGTATTTT
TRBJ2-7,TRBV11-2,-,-,CASSLESAQGNEQYF,TGTGCCAGCAGCTTAGAGTCCGCACAGGGAAACGAGCAGTACTTC